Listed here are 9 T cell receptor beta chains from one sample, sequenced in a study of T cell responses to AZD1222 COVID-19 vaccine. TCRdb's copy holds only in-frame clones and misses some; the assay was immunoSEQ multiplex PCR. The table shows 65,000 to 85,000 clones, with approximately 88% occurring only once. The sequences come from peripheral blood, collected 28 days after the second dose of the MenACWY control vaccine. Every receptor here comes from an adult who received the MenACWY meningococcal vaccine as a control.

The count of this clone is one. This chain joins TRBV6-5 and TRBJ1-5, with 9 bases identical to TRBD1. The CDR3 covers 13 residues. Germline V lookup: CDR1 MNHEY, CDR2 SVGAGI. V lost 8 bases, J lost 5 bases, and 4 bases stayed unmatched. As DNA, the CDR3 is TGTGCCAGCCGATGGGACAGGGATCAGCCCCAGCATTTT. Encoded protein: CASRWDRDQPQHF.

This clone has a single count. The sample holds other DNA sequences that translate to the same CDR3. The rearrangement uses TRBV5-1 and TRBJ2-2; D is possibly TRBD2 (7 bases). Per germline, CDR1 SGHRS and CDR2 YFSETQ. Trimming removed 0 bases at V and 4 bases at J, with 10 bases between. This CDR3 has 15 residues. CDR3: CASSLEGGRTGELFF. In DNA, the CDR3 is TGCGCCAGCAGCTTGGAGGGGGGGCGCACCGGGGAGCTGTTTTTT.

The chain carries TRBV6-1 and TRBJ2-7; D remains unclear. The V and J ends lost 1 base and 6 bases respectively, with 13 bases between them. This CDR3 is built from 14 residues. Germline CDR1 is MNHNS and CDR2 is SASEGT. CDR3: CASSEENLQGEQYF. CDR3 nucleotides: TGTGCCAGCAGTGAAGAGAACCTTCAAGGCGAGCAGTACTTC.

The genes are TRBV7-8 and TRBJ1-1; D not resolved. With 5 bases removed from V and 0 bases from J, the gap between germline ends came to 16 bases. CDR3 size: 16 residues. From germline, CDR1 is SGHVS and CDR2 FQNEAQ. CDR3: CASSHRLISMNTEAFF. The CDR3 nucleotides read TGTGCCAGCAGCCATCGACTGATATCAATGAACACTGAAGCTTTCTTT.

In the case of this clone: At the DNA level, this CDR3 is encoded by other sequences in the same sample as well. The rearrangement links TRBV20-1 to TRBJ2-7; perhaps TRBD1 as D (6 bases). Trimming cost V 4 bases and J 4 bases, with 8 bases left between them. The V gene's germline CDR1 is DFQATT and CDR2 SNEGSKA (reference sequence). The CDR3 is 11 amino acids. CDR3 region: CSANREYEQYF. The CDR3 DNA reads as TGCAGTGCTAACAGGGAATACGAGCAGTACTTC.

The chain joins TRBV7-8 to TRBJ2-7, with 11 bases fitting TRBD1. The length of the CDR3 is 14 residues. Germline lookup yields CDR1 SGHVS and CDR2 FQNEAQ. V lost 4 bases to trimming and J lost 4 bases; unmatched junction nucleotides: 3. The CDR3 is CASSSGTGGYEQYF. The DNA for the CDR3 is TGTGCCAGCAGCTCCGGGACAGGGGGGTACGAGCAGTACTTC.

CDR3 DNA sequence: TGTGCCAGCAGTTACTCGACTGCAGGGGAGGCCTATGGCTACACCTTC. Its protein is CASSYSTAGEAYGYTF. The genes are TRBV6-6 and TRBJ1-2; perhaps TRBD1 as D (6 bases). Germline CDR1 MNHNY, CDR2 SVGAGI (reference sequence). The V and J ends lost 0 bases and 4 bases respectively, with 15 bases between them. The CDR3 totals 16 residues.

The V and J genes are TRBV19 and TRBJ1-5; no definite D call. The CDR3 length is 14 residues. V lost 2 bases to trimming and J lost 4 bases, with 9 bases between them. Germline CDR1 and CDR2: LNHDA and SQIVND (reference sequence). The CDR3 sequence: CASSIYSSNQPQHF. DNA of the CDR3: TGTGCCAGTAGTATATACAGTTCGAATCAGCCCCAGCATTTT. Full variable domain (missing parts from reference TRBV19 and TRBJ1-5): DGGITQSPKYLFRKEGQNVTLSCEQNLNHDAMYWYRQDPGQGLRLIYYSQIVNDFQKGDIAEGYSVSREKKESFPLTVTSAQKNPTAFYLCASSIYSSNQPQHFGDGTRLSIL.

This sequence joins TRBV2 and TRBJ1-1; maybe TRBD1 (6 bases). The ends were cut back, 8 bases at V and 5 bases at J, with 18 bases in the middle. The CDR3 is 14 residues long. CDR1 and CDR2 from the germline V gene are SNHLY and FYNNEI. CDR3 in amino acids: CASAPPRGSTEAFF. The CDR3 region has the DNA TGTGCCAGCGCCCCACCGAGGGGGAGTACTGAAGCTTTCTTT.